What follows is one T cell receptor (beta chain) and its context. Its antigen is currently unknown. PCR primers comprised 60 Vbeta and 13 Jbeta primers. Sequencing used immunoSEQ multiplex PCR; TCRdb keeps in-frame clones, though not all of them. The sample contains about 120,000 clones, about 8.6% of which appear only once. V shed 0 bases, J shed 1 base, and the junction held 9 bases outside the gene matches. Germline values: CDR1 KGHSH, CDR2 LQKENI. This CDR3 comprises 17 residues. This sample is part of a study of cytomegalovirus exposure and HLA in healthy donors. General study points: Across all donors, roughly uniform sequencing depth was an assumption of the presence/absence analyses.

The TCR sequence derives from a woman in her thirties or forties in good health and CMV-seropositive. The sequenced material came from PBMCs. This chain joins TRBV18 and TRBJ2-7; 7 bases map to TRBD1. The CDR3: CASSPPRVGRGSYEQYF. CDR3 in DNA: TGTGCCAGCTCACCACCGAGGGTAGGCAGGGGGTCCTACGAGCAGTACTTC.